Shown below are 5 T cell receptor beta chains from a single sample sequenced in a study of beta chain features in type 1 diabetes. Sequencing targeted expressed TCRB transcripts, as all isolated RNA had been reverse transcribed. Repertoires were generated with immunoSEQ multiplex PCR, while TCRdb's copy carries only in-frame clones and drops some. The repertoire holds more than 50,000 clones, with approximately 59% as singletons. Sequenced input: Tregs from blood. These receptors were taken from a woman between 18 and 29 years old in good health.

The V gene is TRBV6-1, the J gene TRBJ1-3; D uncertain. The germline V gene encodes CDR1 MNHNS and CDR2 SASEGT. The CDR3 spans 14 residues. V gave up 6 bases and J gave up 0 bases, with 9 bases separating them. CDR3 DNA sequence: TGTGCCAGCAGAAGGGAGAGCTCTGGAAACACCATATATTTT. It is translated as CASRRESSGNTIYF.

The gene calls are TRBV6-6 and TRBJ2-3, with TRBD1 matching over 8 bases. This CDR3 comprises 15 residues. Germline CDR1 reads MNHNY; CDR2 reads SVGAGI (reference sequence). V was clipped by 6 bases and J by 5 bases; unmatched bases: 10. The CDR3 DNA reads as TGTGCCAGCAGCAACCGGGACAGGAACGTAGATACGCAGTATTTT. Its translation is CASSNRDRNVDTQYF.

The rearrangement joins TRBV10-3 to TRBJ1-6, with D possibly matching TRBD1 (6 bases). Germline V gene sequence: CDR1 ENHRY, CDR2 SYGVKD. The CDR3 is made up of 18 amino acids. The V end lost 2 bases, the J end lost 5 bases, and 19 bases lay between the germline ends. This CDR3 reads CAISEPRSTGRDNSPLHF. DNA of the CDR3: TGTGCCATCAGTGAGCCGAGGTCTACAGGGAGGGATAATTCACCCCTCCACTTT.

The chain joins TRBV27 to TRBJ2-3; D might be TRBD2 (5 bases). Trimming took off 6 bases at V and 2 bases at J, with 6 bases between the two ends. CDR3 length: 12 amino acids. The germline CDR1 and CDR2 sequences are MNHEY and SMNVEV (reference sequence). Here the CDR3 DNA reads TGTGCCAGCAGGACTATCACAGATACGCAGTATTTT. This encodes CASRTITDTQYF.

This clone came up once. This sequence joins TRBV7-9 and TRBJ2-1; a weak D match, TRBD2 (6 bases). Trimming stripped 5 bases from V and 9 bases from J, with 11 bases between. The CDR3 contains 12 residues. Germline V gene data show CDR1 as SEHNR and CDR2 as FQNEAQ (reference sequence). DNA of the CDR3: TGTGCCAGCAGCCTCGCGGGGATTGAGCAGTTCTTC. Protein: CASSLAGIEQFF.